This is a list of T cell receptor beta chains from one sample in a study of blood T cell repertoires in COVID-19. Profiled with immunoSEQ multiplex PCR; TCRdb holds only in-frame clones, not every one. The sample has roughly 120,000 clones; 87% are singletons. The sample comprised peripheral blood. The receptors shown here come from a human donor in a cohort sampled during active COVID-19. The CDR3 runs from the conserved cysteine through the conserved F or W. A D gene is named only where the DNA matches it firmly. Clone size is stated in some rows and not others, as once, few, many or a class when expanded.

D	J	size	V	DNA	CDR3
NA	TRBJ1-2	NA	TRBV14	TGTGCCAGCAGCTTACGTTTGGGGCCCGTATATGGCTACACCTTC	CASSLRLGPVYGYTF
TRBD2	TRBJ2-5	NA	TRBV19	TGTGCCAGTAGTATGGCCCGGGGACTAGCGGGGGGATTCACCGAGACCCAGTACTTC	CASSMARGLAGGFTETQYF
TRBD1	TRBJ2-1	few	TRBV7-3	TGTGCCAGCAGCGTTACAGGGGACAATGAGCAGTTCTTC	CASSVTGDNEQFF
TRBD1	TRBJ1-2	NA	TRBV29-1	TGCAGCGTTGCGACAGGGGGAGAATATGGCTACACCTTC	CSVATGGEYGYTF
NA	TRBJ2-5	NA	TRBV11-2	TGTGCCAGCAGCCACCGGGCGGGGCAAGAGACCCAGTACTTC	CASSHRAGQETQYF
NA	TRBJ2-7	few	TRBV29-1	TGCAGCGTGGGAGAGAAATTCTACGAGCAGTACTTC	CSVGEKFYEQYF
NA	TRBJ2-3	NA	TRBV10-3	TGTGCCACCCGCTGGAGTACCCTAGGGGTGGAGTATTTT	CATRWSTLGVEYF
NA	TRBJ2-1	NA	TRBV5-4	TGTGCCAGCAGAAGACAGAACAATGAGCAGTTCTTC	CASRRQNNEQFF
TRBD2	TRBJ2-7	NA	TRBV29-1	TGCAGCGTTATCCGACTAGCGGGATCCTACGAGCAGTACTTC	CSVIRLAGSYEQYF
NA	TRBJ2-5	NA	TRBV11-3	TGTGCCAGCAGCCGCGGGCGGAGGGGCGCAGGTGGGGGGGAGACCCAGTACTTC	CASSRGRRGAGGGETQYF
TRBD2	TRBJ2-1	once	TRBV10-1	TGCGCCAGCAGTGATCTAGCGGGGAGGGAGCAGTTCTTC	CASSDLAGREQFF
TRBD2	TRBJ2-7	few	TRBV19	TGTGCCAGTAGTCCACGCACTAGCGGGAGGACCTACGAGCAGTACTTC	CASSPRTSGRTYEQYF
TRBD2	TRBJ2-3	NA	TRBV14	TGTGCCAGCAGCCACCCCGGGACTAGCGATTCCACAGATACGCAGTATTTT	CASSHPGTSDSTDTQYF
NA	TRBJ2-2	few	TRBV7-6	TGTGCCTATTATCCCGACAGGCAACTATCGAACACCGGGGAGCTGTTTTTT	CAYYPDRQLSNTGELFF
TRBD2	TRBJ2-7	NA	TRBV7-9	TGTGCCAGCAGCTTATTCGGGGGGAGTACCTACGAGCAGTACTTC	CASSLFGGSTYEQYF